Presented here are 7 T cell receptor beta chains from one specimen sequenced in a study of cytomegalovirus exposure and HLA in healthy donors. 60 Vbeta and 13 Jbeta primers were used in PCR. Measured with immunoSEQ multiplex PCR; TCRdb has only the in-frame clones, and not every one. The sample has around 130,000 clones; roughly 85% are singletons. The sequenced material came from PBMCs. These receptors came from a boy aged 5 to 17 in good health and CMV-seronegative.

V usage is TRBV6-1 and J usage is TRBJ2-7, with 7 bases lining up with TRBD1. Trimming at V came to 2 bases and at J to 6 bases, leaving 7 bases not matched to a gene. This CDR3 has 14 residues. Germline CDR1 MNHNS, CDR2 SASEGT. DNA for the CDR3: TGTGCCAGCAGTGAAACCCGAACAGGGGCCGAGCAGTACTTC. It translates to CASSETRTGAEQYF.

The CDR3 reads CASSLRRAGYNEQFF. The DNA of the CDR3 is TGTGCCAGCAGCTTGAGGAGGGCCGGCTACAATGAGCAGTTCTTC. The rearrangement joins TRBV5-4 to TRBJ2-1; D may be TRBD2 (6 bases). Trimming took 1 base from V and 3 from J, leaving 11 bases between them. The CDR3 sequence is 15 residues long. In germline, CDR1 is SGHNT, CDR2 YYREEE (reference sequence).

This sequence joins TRBV5-1 and TRBJ2-7; 8 bases match TRBD2. The J segment lost 5 bases and the V segment lost 3 bases, leaving 4 bases of the junction unmatched. Germline values: CDR1 SGHRS, CDR2 YFSETQ. The CDR3 consists of 13 residues. This CDR3 is CASSSGTSDEQYF. CDR3 sequence (DNA): TGCGCCAGCAGCTCCGGGACTAGTGACGAGCAGTACTTC.

The chain recombines TRBV5-1 with TRBJ2-7; 7 nucleotides agree with TRBD1. The germline CDR1 and CDR2 sequences are SGHRS and YFSETQ. The trim removed 0 bases at V and 3 bases at J, leaving 3 bases unmatched. CDR3 length: 14 amino acids. The CDR3 reads CASSLGRGNYEQYF. In nucleotides, the CDR3 is TGCGCCAGCAGCTTGGGCAGGGGGAACTACGAGCAGTACTTC.

This clone showed up just once. This rearrangement joins TRBV7-9 to TRBJ2-3, with TRBD1 identical over 8 bases. Per the germline V gene, CDR1 is SEHNR and CDR2 is FQNEAQ (reference sequence). V gave up 5 bases and J gave up 2 bases; unmatched junction bases: 9. The CDR3 runs to 16 residues. In DNA, the CDR3 is TGTGCCAGCAGCCTACCGGGACAGGCATACACAGATACGCAGTATTTT. As protein: CASSLPGQAYTDTQYF.

J is TRBJ2-5 and V is TRBV18; 10 nucleotides match TRBD1. V gave up 6 bases and J gave up 4 bases; unmatched junction bases: 5. Germline-derived CDR1 and CDR2 are KGHSH and LQKENI. This CDR3 spans 14 amino acids. The CDR3 here is CASSRDRGSETQYF. The CDR3 DNA reads as TGTGCCAGCTCGCGGGACAGGGGATCAGAGACCCAGTACTTC.

This clone is a singleton in its sample. The chain joins TRBV30 to TRBJ1-2; D may be TRBD1 (5 bases). The CDR3 contains 14 residues. In germline, CDR1 is GTSNPN, CDR2 SVGIG (reference sequence). Trimming removed 2 bases at V and 13 bases at J, with 23 bases between. CDR3 sequence reads: CAWSPPPAGSGSTF. The CDR3 DNA reads as TGTGCCTGGAGTCCCCCCCCAGCAGGGTCAGGAAGCACCTTC.